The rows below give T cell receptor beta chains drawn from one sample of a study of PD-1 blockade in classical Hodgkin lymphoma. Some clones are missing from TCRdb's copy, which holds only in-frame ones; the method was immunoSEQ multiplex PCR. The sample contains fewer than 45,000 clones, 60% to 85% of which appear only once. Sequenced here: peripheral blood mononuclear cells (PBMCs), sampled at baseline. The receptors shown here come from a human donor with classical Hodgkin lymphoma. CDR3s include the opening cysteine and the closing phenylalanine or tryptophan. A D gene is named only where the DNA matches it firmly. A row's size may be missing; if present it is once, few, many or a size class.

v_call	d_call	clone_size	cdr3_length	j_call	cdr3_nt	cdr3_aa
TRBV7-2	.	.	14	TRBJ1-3	TGTGCCAGCAGCCCCCCGGGCTCTGGAAACACCATATATTTT	CASSPPGSGNTIYF
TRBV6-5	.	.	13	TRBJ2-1	TGTGCCAGCAGTAACCGGGGAGTGGATGAGCAGTTCTTC	CASSNRGVDEQFF
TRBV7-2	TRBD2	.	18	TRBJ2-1	TGTGCCAGCAGCCCCGGGACTAGCGGGAGGGTTTCCTACAATGAGCAGTTCTTC	CASSPGTSGRVSYNEQFF
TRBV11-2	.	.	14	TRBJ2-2	TGTGCCAGCAGCTTTGGACTCCTCGCAGGACAGCTGTTTTTT	CASSFGLLAGQLFF
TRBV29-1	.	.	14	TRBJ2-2	TGCAGCGTAGAGAACAGGGCGAACACCGGGGAGCTGTTTTTT	CSVENRANTGELFF
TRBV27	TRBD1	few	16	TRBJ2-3	TGTGCCAGCAGGAACCTAGGACAGGGTTACACAGATACGCAGTATTTT	CASRNLGQGYTDTQYF
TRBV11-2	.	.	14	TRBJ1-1	TGTGCTAGCAGCTTAGAAGGCAGGGGCACTGAAGCTTTCTTT	CASSLEGRGTEAFF
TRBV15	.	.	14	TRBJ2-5	TGTGCCACCAGCAGAGGGACGACAGAAGAGACCCAGTACTTC	CATSRGTTEETQYF
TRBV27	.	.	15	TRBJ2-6	TGTGCCAGCAGGAAGGGAGCCTCTGGGGCCAACGTCCTGACTTTC	CASRKGASGANVLTF
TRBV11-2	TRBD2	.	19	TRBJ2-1	TGTGCCAGCAGCCCCCGCCTCTCTAGCGGGCCGTTTACCTACAATGAGCAGTTCTTC	CASSPRLSSGPFTYNEQFF
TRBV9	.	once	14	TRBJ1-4	TGTGCCAGCAGCCCACGATCCCGCTATGAAAAACTGTTTTTT	CASSPRSRYEKLFF
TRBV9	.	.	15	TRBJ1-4	TGTGCCAGCAGCGTAGAAGGTCGGGCTAATGAAAAACTGTTTTTT	CASSVEGRANEKLFF
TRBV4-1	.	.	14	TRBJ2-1	TGCGCCAGCAGCCAAGATCCTCAATACAATGAGCAGTTCTTC	CASSQDPQYNEQFF
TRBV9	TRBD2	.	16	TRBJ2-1	TGTGCCAGCAGCGTAACCCCGGGACTAGCTTACAATGAGCAGTTCTTC	CASSVTPGLAYNEQFF
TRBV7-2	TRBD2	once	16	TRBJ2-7	TGTGCCAGCAGCCGACTGACTAGCGCTCACTCCTACGAGCAGTACTTC	CASSRLTSAHSYEQYF
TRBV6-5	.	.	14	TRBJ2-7	TGTGCCAGCAGTGAACGGGACACCCCCTACGAGCAGTACTTC	CASSERDTPYEQYF
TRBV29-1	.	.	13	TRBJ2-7	TGCAGCGTTTCCCCTCTGGAGACCTACGAGCAGTACTTC	CSVSPLETYEQYF
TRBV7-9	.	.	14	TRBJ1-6	TGTGCCAGCAGCTTCATGGGGGATAATTCACCCCTCCACTTT	CASSFMGDNSPLHF
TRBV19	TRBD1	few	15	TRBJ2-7	TGTGCCAGTAGTAGAGGACAGGGGTTCTCCTACGAGCAGTACTTC	CASSRGQGFSYEQYF
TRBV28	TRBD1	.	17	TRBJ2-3	TGTGCCAGCAGTTTGCTAGCCGGGACAGGGGGCATTGGTACGCAGTATTTT	CASSLLAGTGGIGTQYF
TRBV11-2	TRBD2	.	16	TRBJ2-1	TGTGCCAGCAGCTTAACTAGCGGAGTTTACTACAATGAGCAGTTCTTC	CASSLTSGVYYNEQFF
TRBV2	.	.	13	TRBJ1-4	TGTGCCAGCAGTGAAAGGGAGGGGGAAAAACTGTTTTTT	CASSEREGEKLFF
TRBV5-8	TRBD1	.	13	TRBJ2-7	TGTGCCAGCAGGAAGACAGGGACGGGCGAGCAGTACTTC	CASRKTGTGEQYF
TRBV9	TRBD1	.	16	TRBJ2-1	TGTGCCAGCAGCGCCAGTGGAGGACAGGGTGGCAATGAGCAGTTCTTC	CASSASGGQGGNEQFF
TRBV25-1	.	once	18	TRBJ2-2	TGTGCCAGCAGTGAATCTGATAGTTCGGAGGGGAACACCGGGGAGCTGTTTTTT	CASSESDSSEGNTGELFF
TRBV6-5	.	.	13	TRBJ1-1	TGTGCCAGCAGTTACGATTTGAACACTGAAGCTTTCTTT	CASSYDLNTEAFF
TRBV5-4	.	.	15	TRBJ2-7	TGTGCCAGCAGCACCCCCGAGACTAGAGGCTACGAGCAGTACTTC	CASSTPETRGYEQYF
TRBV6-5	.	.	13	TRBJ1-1	TGTGCCAGCAGTTACCGCGCCGACACTGAAGCTTTCTTT	CASSYRADTEAFF
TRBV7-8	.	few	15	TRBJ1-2	TGTGCCAGCAGCAAAGACACTGTAGGGTTCCATGGCTACACCTTC	CASSKDTVGFHGYTF
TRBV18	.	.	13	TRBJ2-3	TGTGCCAGCTCACCCTGGGTGGAAGATACGCAGTATTTT	CASSPWVEDTQYF
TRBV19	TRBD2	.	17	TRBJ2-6	TGTGCCAGTACCCATCCGGGGAGGGCCTCTGGGGCCAACGTCCTGACTTTC	CASTHPGRASGANVLTF
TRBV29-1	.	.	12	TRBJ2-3	TGCAGCGTTGAACCCCCCCTAGATACGCAGTATTTT	CSVEPPLDTQYF
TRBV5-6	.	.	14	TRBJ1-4	TGTGCCAGCAGCTTTCATGGGTTCGATGAAAAACTGTTTTTT	CASSFHGFDEKLFF
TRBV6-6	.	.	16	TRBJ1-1	TGTGCCAGCAGTTACTCTCCTTCCCCCTTGAACACTGAAGCTTTCTTT	CASSYSPSPLNTEAFF
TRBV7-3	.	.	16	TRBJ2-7	TGTGCCAGCAGCTTAGCGCTACCAGGCACCGCCTACGAGCAGTACTTC	CASSLALPGTAYEQYF
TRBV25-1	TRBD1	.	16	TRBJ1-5	TGTGCCAGCAGTGGACACGGACAGGGCAGCAATCAGCCCCAGCATTTT	CASSGHGQGSNQPQHF
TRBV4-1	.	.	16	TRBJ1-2	TGCGCCAGCAGCCAAGGAGGGATGAGGGCTGAGAATGGCTACACCTTC	CASSQGGMRAENGYTF
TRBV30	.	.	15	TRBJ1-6	TGTGCCTGGAAGACCGGGATCCTCTCTAATTCACCCCTCCACTTT	CAWKTGILSNSPLHF
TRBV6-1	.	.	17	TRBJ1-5	TGTGCCAGCAGTGAAGCGAGGCCAGGGGCCAACAATCAGCCCCAGCATTTT	CASSEARPGANNQPQHF
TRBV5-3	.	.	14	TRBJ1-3	TGTGCCAGAAGTCCATCTTACTCTGGAAACACCATATATTTT	CARSPSYSGNTIYF
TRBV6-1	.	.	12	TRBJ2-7	TGTGCCAGCAGCTGGACATCCTACGAGCAGTACTTC	CASSWTSYEQYF
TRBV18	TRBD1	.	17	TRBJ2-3	TGTGCCAGCTCACCTCAAGGAACAGGGGTCGGCACAGATACGCAGTATTTT	CASSPQGTGVGTDTQYF
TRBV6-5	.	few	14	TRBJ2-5	TGTGCCAGCAGTTACCGACCCCTAACGGGGACCCAGTACTTC	CASSYRPLTGTQYF
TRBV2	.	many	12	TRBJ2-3	TGTGCCAGCAGTGAGACCGAAGATACGCAGTATTTT	CASSETEDTQYF
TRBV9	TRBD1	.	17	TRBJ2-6	TGTGCCAGCAGCGCTGGGACAGGAGACTCTGGGGCCAACGTCCTGACTTTC	CASSAGTGDSGANVLTF
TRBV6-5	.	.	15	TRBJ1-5	TGTGCCAGCAGACCGACCTCCGGGCTCGATCAGCCCCAGCATTTT	CASRPTSGLDQPQHF
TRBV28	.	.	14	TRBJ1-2	TGTGCCAGCAGTTCTGCCTTTAATCGGTATGGCTACACCTTC	CASSSAFNRYGYTF
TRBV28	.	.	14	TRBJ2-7	TGTGCCAGCAGTTTAAGGGCAGGTACCTACGAGCAGTACTTC	CASSLRAGTYEQYF
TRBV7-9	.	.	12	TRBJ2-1	TGTGCCAGCAGCTTCGGTATCAATGAGCAGTTCTTC	CASSFGINEQFF
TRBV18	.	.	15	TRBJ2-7	TGTGCCAGCTCACCACGCCAGGGTGGGACCTACGAGCAGTACTTC	CASSPRQGGTYEQYF
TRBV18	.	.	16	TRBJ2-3	TGTGCCAGCTCACCCCAGACAGGAGCTAGCACAGATACGCAGTATTTT	CASSPQTGASTDTQYF
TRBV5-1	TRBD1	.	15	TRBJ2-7	TGCGCCAGCAGCGCAGGACAGGGGACGACCTACGAGCAGTACTTC	CASSAGQGTTYEQYF